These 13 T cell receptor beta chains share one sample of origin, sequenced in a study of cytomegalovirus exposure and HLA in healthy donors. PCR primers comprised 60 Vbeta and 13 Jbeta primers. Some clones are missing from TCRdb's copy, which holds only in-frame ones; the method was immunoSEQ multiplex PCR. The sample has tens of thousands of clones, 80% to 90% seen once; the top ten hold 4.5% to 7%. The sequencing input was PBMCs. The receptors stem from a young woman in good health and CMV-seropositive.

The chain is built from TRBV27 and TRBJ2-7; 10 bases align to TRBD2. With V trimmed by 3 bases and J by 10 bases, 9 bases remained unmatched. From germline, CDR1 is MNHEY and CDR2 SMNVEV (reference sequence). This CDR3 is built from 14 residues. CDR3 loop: CASSFGLAAARQYF. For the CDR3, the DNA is TGTGCCAGCAGTTTCGGACTAGCGGCAGCTCGCCAGTACTTC.

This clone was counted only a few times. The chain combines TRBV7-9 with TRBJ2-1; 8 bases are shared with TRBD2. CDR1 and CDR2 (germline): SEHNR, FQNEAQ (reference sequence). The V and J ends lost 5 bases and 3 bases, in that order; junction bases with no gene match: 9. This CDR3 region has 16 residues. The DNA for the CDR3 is TGTGCCAGCAGCCTAGTAGGAGCGGGGGACTACAATGAGCAGTTCTTC. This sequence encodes CASSLVGAGDYNEQFF.

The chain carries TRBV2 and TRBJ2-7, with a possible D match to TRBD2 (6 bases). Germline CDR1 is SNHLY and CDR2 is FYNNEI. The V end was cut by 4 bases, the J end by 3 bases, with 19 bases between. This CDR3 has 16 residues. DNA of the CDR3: TGTGCCAGCAGTGCGGGAGAGGTAGCGGCTTTCTACGAGCAGTACTTC. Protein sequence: CASSAGEVAAFYEQYF.

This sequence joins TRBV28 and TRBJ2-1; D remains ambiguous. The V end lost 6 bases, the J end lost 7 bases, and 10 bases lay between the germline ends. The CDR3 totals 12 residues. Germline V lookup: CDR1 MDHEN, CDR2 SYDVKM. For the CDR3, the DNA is TGTGCCAGCAGGGAGTTGTGGAATGAGCAGTTCTTC. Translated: CASRELWNEQFF.

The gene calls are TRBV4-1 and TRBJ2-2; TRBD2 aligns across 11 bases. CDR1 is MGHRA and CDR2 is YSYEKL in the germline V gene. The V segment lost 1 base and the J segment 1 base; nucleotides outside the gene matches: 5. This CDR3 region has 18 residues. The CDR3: CASSQGVGLAGNTGELFF. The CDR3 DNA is TGCGCCAGCAGCCAAGGGGTCGGACTAGCGGGGAACACCGGGGAGCTGTTTTTT.

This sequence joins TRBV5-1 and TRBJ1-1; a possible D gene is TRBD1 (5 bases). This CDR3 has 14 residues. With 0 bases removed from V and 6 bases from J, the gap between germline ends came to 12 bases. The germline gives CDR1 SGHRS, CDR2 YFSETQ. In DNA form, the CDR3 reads TGCGCCAGCAGCTTGGGGGGCGTTGTCCCTGAAGCTTTCTTT. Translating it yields CASSLGGVVPEAFF.

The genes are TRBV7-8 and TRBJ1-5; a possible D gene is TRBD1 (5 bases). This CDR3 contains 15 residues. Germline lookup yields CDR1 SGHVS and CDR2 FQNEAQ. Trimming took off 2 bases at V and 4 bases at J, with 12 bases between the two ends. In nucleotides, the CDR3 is TGTGCCAGCAGCTTAAGGGCTGGGGGGAATCAGCCCCAGCATTTT. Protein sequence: CASSLRAGGNQPQHF.

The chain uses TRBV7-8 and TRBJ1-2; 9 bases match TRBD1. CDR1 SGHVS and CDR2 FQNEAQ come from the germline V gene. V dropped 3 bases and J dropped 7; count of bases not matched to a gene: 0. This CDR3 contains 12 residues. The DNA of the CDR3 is TGTGCCAGCAGCTTGGGACAGGGTGGCTACACCTTC. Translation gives CASSLGQGGYTF.

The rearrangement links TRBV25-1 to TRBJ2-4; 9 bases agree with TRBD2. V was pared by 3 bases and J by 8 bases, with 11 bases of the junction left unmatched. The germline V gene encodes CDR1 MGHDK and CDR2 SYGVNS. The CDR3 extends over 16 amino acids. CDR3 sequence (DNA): TGTGCCAGCAGTGATGGGGGCGGGGGGGAGGTGGACATTCAGTACTTC. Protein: CASSDGGGGEVDIQYF. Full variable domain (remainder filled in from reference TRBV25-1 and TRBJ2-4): EADIYQTPRYLVIGTGKKITLECSQTMGHDKMYWYQQDPGMELHLIHYSYGVNSTEKGDLSSESTVSRIRTEHFPLTLESARPSHTSQYLCASSDGGGGEVDIQYFGAGTRLSVL.

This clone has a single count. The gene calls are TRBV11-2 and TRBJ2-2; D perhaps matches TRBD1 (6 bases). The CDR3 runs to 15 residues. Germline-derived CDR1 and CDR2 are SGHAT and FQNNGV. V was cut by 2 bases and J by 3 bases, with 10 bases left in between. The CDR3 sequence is CASSLHRGYTGELFF. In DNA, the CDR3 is TGTGCCAGCAGCTTACATAGGGGGTACACCGGGGAGCTGTTTTTT.

The CDR3 spells CASTTSSYNEQFF. In DNA, the CDR3 is TGTGCCAGCACAACTAGCTCCTACAATGAGCAGTTCTTC. The chain recombines TRBV6-1 with TRBJ2-1; maybe TRBD2 (5 bases). V lost 7 bases to trimming and J lost 0 bases, with 7 bases between them. CDR1 is MNHNS and CDR2 is SASEGT in the germline V gene. This CDR3 spans 13 amino acids.

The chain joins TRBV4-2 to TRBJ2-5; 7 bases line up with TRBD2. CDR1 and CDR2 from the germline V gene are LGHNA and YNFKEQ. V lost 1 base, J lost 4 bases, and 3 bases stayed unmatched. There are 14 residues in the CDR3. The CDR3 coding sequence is TGTGCCAGCAGCCAAGGGACTAGTTTAGAGACCCAGTACTTC. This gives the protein CASSQGTSLETQYF.

The CDR3 DNA is TGTGCTAGTGGTTTGGGAGGGGGTACCGAAAATGAGCAGTTCTTC. Translating it yields CASGLGGGTENEQFF. The rearrangement joins TRBV12-5 to TRBJ2-1; D possibly corresponds to TRBD1 (6 bases). CDR1 and CDR2 from the germline V gene are LGHNT and FRNRAP. The CDR3 covers 15 residues. Trimming left V 1 base short and J 7 bases short, with 14 bases between.